The 29 T cell receptor beta chains presented below share a single source sample, sequenced in a study of blood T cell repertoires in COVID-19. The repertoire was sequenced with immunoSEQ multiplex PCR; TCRdb's copy has only in-frame clones and lacks some. The table includes about 120,000 clones, about 80% detected once. The specimen was peripheral blood. These receptors originate from a man in his 70s with active or convalescent COVID-19.

This clone has just a few counts. The genes are TRBV7-9 and TRBJ2-7; D gene uncertain. Germline V gives CDR1 SEHNR, CDR2 FQNEAQ (reference sequence). The CDR3 is made up of 14 amino acids. Trimming took off 2 bases at V and 3 bases at J, with 11 bases between the two ends. The CDR3 DNA is TGTGCCAGCAGCTTACCTCCTAATAACTACGAGCAGTACTTC. Residues: CASSLPPNNYEQYF.

By share, this clone counts as medium-sized. This chain uses TRBV27 with TRBJ2-1, with 7 bases aligning to TRBD2. V gave up 8 bases and J gave up 2 bases; unmatched junction bases: 9. Germline V gives CDR1 MNHEY, CDR2 SMNVEV (reference sequence). The length of the CDR3 is 15 residues. The CDR3 sequence is CASQPRAGTYNEQFF. DNA for the CDR3: TGTGCCAGCCAGCCGCGAGCGGGAACCTACAATGAGCAGTTCTTC.

CDR3 coding DNA: TGTGCCAGCAGTTACCGAGGACTAGCGGGACTAAATCGGGAAAACAATGAGCAGTTCTTC. As protein: CASSYRGLAGLNRENNEQFF. V gene TRBV6-2 or TRBV6-3 combines with J gene TRBJ2-1, with 12 bases that match TRBD2. The CDR3 is made up of 20 amino acids. CDR1 and CDR2 from the germline V gene are MNHEY and SVGEGT. Trimming at V came to 2 bases and at J to 5 bases, leaving 16 bases not matched to a gene.

This chain connects TRBV7-9 to TRBJ2-5; perhaps TRBD2 as D (6 bases). The germline CDR1 and CDR2 sequences are SEHNR and FQNEAQ (reference sequence). CDR3 length equals 14 residues. The V and J ends lost 0 bases and 6 bases respectively, with 11 bases between them. The CDR3 sequence: CASSLAGGLKTQYF. CDR3 bases: TGTGCCAGCAGCTTAGCGGGAGGATTGAAGACCCAGTACTTC.

J is TRBJ1-5 and V is TRBV30; TRBD1 might be the D (6 bases). Trimming took off 0 bases at V and 9 bases at J, with 12 bases between the two ends. The CDR3 length is 13 residues. Germline V CDR1 and CDR2: GTSNPN, SVGIG (reference sequence). This CDR3 reads CAWSVTGGGPQHF. The CDR3 DNA sequence: TGTGCCTGGAGTGTGACAGGTGGGGGGCCCCAGCATTTT.

CDR3 in amino acids: CASSPNLIGELFF. The DNA for the CDR3 is TGTGCCAGCAGCCCTAATCTGATCGGGGAGCTGTTTTTT. J is TRBJ2-2 and V is TRBV3-1 (or the pseudogene TRBV3-2); D call uncertain. This CDR3 is built from 13 residues. Germline CDR1 is LGHDT and CDR2 is YNNKEL (reference sequence). V lost 4 bases to trimming and J lost 7 bases, with 10 bases between them.

There are a few counts of this clone. This chain links TRBV7-2 with TRBJ2-1; D gene ambiguous. The CDR3 totals 15 residues. V was shortened by 3 bases and J by 6 bases, with 15 bases between the two germline ends. CDR1 SGHTA and CDR2 FQGNSA come from the germline V gene. CDR3: CASSFDGLGANEQFF. CDR3 sequence (DNA): TGTGCCAGCAGCTTTGATGGTCTAGGCGCCAATGAGCAGTTCTTC.

The count of this clone is one. The chain uses TRBV7-2 and TRBJ2-1; 13 bases map to TRBD2. Trimming cost V 5 bases and J 9 bases; bases outside gene matches: 10. CDR1 is SGHTA, CDR2 FQGNSA, per germline. This CDR3 has 16 residues. CDR3 DNA: TGTGCCAGCAGCGAAGGACTGACTAGCGGGAGGCGTGAGCAGTTCTTC. The encoded protein is CASSEGLTSGRREQFF.

The V and J genes are TRBV3-1 (or the pseudogene TRBV3-2) and TRBJ1-3; D is ambiguous. V gave up 3 bases and J gave up 0 bases, with 12 bases separating them. The CDR3 extends over 16 amino acids. The V gene's germline CDR1 is LGHDT and CDR2 YNNKEL (reference sequence). Here the CDR3 DNA reads TGTGCCAGCAGCCAGGATACCGGGAGCTCTGGAAACACCATATATTTT. Its protein is CASSQDTGSSGNTIYF.

The genes are TRBV18 and TRBJ1-1; a weak D match, TRBD1 (6 bases). Trimming shortened V by 5 bases and J by 1 base, and 11 bases separated the two germline ends. CDR1 and CDR2 (germline): KGHSH, LQKENI. CDR3 length: 14 residues. CDR3 sequence: CASSSGQRNTEAFF. CDR3 bases: TGTGCCAGCTCATCAGGACAGAGGAACACTGAAGCTTTCTTT.

This chain joins TRBV7-9 and TRBJ2-1; no clear D. V gave up 4 bases and J gave up 9 bases, with 13 bases separating them. This CDR3 has 13 residues. CDR1 SEHNR and CDR2 FQNEAQ come from the germline V gene (reference sequence). The CDR3 DNA reads as TGTGCCAGCAGCTCCCCGGGTCGGCCTGAGCAGTTCTTC. Protein: CASSSPGRPEQFF. Full variable domain (missing parts from reference TRBV7-9 and TRBJ2-1): DTGVSQNPRHKITKRGQNVTFRCDPISEHNRLYWYRQTLGQGPEFLTYFQNEAQLEKSRLLSDRFSAERPKGSFSTLEIQRTEQGDSAMYLCASSSPGRPEQFFGPGTRLTVL.

This rearrangement joins TRBV7-8 to TRBJ2-2; 8 bases match TRBD1. After removal of 2 bases from V and 8 bases from J, the junction contained 13 bases not matched to a gene. Looked up from germline, CDR1 is SGHVS and CDR2 is FQNEAQ. CDR3 length: 17 residues. CDR3 nucleotide sequence: TGTGCCAGCAGCTTACGGGCCTGGGACAGGACGGGGGGGGAGCTGTTTTTT. Its translation: CASSLRAWDRTGGELFF.

CDR3: CASTSSGRALNEQFF. DNA for the CDR3: TGTGCCAGCACATCTAGCGGGAGGGCCTTAAATGAGCAGTTCTTC. The V and J genes are TRBV11-2 and TRBJ2-1; 12 bases match TRBD2. CDR1 and CDR2 (germline): SGHAT, FQNNGV. The CDR3 is 15 amino acids. Unmatched junction bases numbered 8, after V lost 7 bases and J lost 7 bases.

The gene calls are TRBV18 and TRBJ2-7, with TRBD1 matching over 9 bases. Germline assignment: CDR1 KGHSH and CDR2 LQKENI. Trimming took 5 bases from V and 3 from J; bases not matched to a gene: 2. The CDR3 extends over 13 amino acids. CDR3 amino acids: CASSSTGGYEQYF. Written as DNA, the CDR3 is TGTGCCAGCTCATCGACAGGGGGCTACGAGCAGTACTTC.

J is TRBJ1-1 and V is TRBV15, with a weak D call TRBD1 (5 bases). The germline CDR1 and CDR2 sequences are LNHNV and YYDKDF (reference sequence). This CDR3 spans 12 amino acids. V was cut by 0 bases and J by 7 bases, with 6 bases left in between. This chain's CDR3 is CATSREGVEAFF. CDR3 DNA sequence: TGTGCCACCAGCAGAGAAGGGGTTGAAGCTTTCTTT.

The chain combines TRBV7-8 with TRBJ2-2; 8 bases align to TRBD1. The J segment lost 4 bases and the V segment lost 5 bases, leaving 9 bases of the junction unmatched. Germline values: CDR1 SGHVS, CDR2 FQNEAQ. The CDR3 is 16 residues long. The CDR3 region is CASSTRQGMSTGELFF. CDR3 DNA sequence: TGTGCCAGCAGCACGAGACAGGGGATGAGCACCGGGGAGCTGTTTTTT.

Only one count was recorded for this clone. The chain recombines TRBV5-1 with TRBJ2-3, with unresolved D. Trimming pared 4 bases from V and 0 bases from J, leaving 15 bases between. CDR1 is SGHRS, CDR2 YFSETQ, per germline. This CDR3 spans 16 amino acids. CDR3 sequence reads: CASSIDGDPSTDTQYF. The CDR3 DNA reads as TGCGCCAGCAGCATCGACGGAGACCCTAGCACAGATACGCAGTATTTT. The whole variable domain, remainder taken from reference TRBV5-1 and TRBJ2-3, is KAGVTQTPRYLIKTRGQQVTLSCSPISGHRSVSWYQQTPGQGLQFLFEYFSETQRNKGNFPGRFSGRQFSNSRSEMNVSTLELGDSALYLCASSIDGDPSTDTQYFGPGTRLTVL.

This clone is termed medium-sized. The V gene is TRBV5-1, the J gene TRBJ2-3, with D perhaps TRBD2 (6 bases). Trimming cost V 4 bases and J 0 bases, with 12 bases left between them. This CDR3 region has 15 residues. Per germline, CDR1 SGHRS and CDR2 YFSETQ. DNA for the CDR3: TGCGCCAGCAGCCCGGGGACTCTTAGCACAGATACGCAGTATTTT. Translated: CASSPGTLSTDTQYF.

The gene calls are TRBV30 and TRBJ1-1; TRBD1 is a possible D gene (5 bases). There are 12 residues in the CDR3. Trimming left V 4 bases short and J 6 bases short, with 12 bases between. Germline CDR1 reads GTSNPN; CDR2 reads SVGIG (reference sequence). CDR3 in amino acids: CAWTRGSAEAFF. For the CDR3, the DNA is TGTGCCTGGACAAGGGGTTCTGCTGAAGCTTTCTTT.

This chain uses TRBV25-1 with TRBJ2-3, with TRBD1 matching 8 bases. Germline V gene lookup returns CDR1 MGHDK and CDR2 SYGVNS. Trimming removed 6 bases from V and 1 base from J; junction bases left unmatched: 6. This CDR3 region has 15 residues. CDR3 in amino acids: CASRHSGGRTDTQYF. In DNA form, the CDR3 reads TGTGCCAGCAGGCACTCAGGGGGCCGCACAGATACGCAGTATTTT.

The V gene is TRBV19, the J gene TRBJ1-5, with D perhaps TRBD1 (6 bases). The CDR3 spans 14 residues. V was trimmed by 6 bases and J by 7 bases, leaving 16 bases between them. Germline CDR1 and CDR2: LNHDA and SQIVND (reference sequence). CDR3 residues: CASRLQGYGQPQHF. The DNA for the CDR3 is TGTGCCAGTAGGTTACAGGGTTATGGGCAGCCCCAGCATTTT.

This clone was seen a handful of times. J is TRBJ1-1 and V is TRBV6-1; D is perhaps TRBD1 (5 bases). Germline V gene lookup returns CDR1 MNHNS and CDR2 SASEGT. Trimming took off 2 bases at V and 5 bases at J, with 9 bases between the two ends. The CDR3 is 13 residues long. This chain's CDR3 is CASSENRRTEAFF. DNA for the CDR3: TGTGCCAGCAGTGAAAACAGGCGGACTGAAGCTTTCTTT.

This clone has just a few counts. This chain connects TRBV12-5 to TRBJ2-2; 12 nucleotides match TRBD2. The CDR3 extends over 18 amino acids. Looked up from germline, CDR1 is LGHNT and CDR2 is FRNRAP. V was clipped by 0 bases and J by 4 bases; unmatched bases: 6. The CDR3, as DNA: TGTGCTAGTGGTTTGGTACGGGGACTAGCGGGCCCCACCGGGGAGCTGTTTTTT. Its translation: CASGLVRGLAGPTGELFF.

V is TRBV5-8 and J is TRBJ2-3, with 10 bases fitting TRBD2. V was clipped by 5 bases and J by 4 bases; unmatched bases: 16. CDR3 length equals 18 residues. The germline V gene has CDR1 SGHTS and CDR2 YDEGEE. The CDR3 loop reads CASRPLQGEREGPDTQYF. The CDR3 DNA sequence: TGTGCCAGCAGGCCTCTACAGGGGGAGCGGGAGGGCCCAGATACGCAGTATTTT.

The V gene is TRBV29-1, the J gene TRBJ1-2; TRBD1 agrees at 10 bases. The CDR3 sequence is 13 residues long. V trimming: 7 bases; J trimming: 3 bases; junction bases outside the gene matches: 5. The germline V gene encodes CDR1 SQVTM and CDR2 ANQGSEA. CDR3 amino acids: CSARTGGHYGYTF. The CDR3 nucleotides read TGCAGCGCTAGGACAGGGGGTCACTATGGCTACACCTTC. The whole variable domain, remainder taken from reference TRBV29-1 and TRBJ1-2, is SAVISQKPSRDICQRGTSLTIQCQVDSQVTMMFWYRQQPGQSLTLIATANQGSEATYESGFVIDKFPISRPNLTFSTLTVSNMSPEDSSIYLCSARTGGHYGYTFGSGTRLTVV.

The CDR3 nucleotides read TGTGCCAGCAGCTTAGCCGGCGCAGGGGGCCTTGGTGAGCAGTACTTC. Encoded protein: CASSLAGAGGLGEQYF. The rearrangement links TRBV7-2 to TRBJ2-7; 8 nucleotides line up with TRBD1. Germline V lookup: CDR1 SGHTA, CDR2 FQGNSA. J was trimmed by 7 bases and V by 0 bases; bases with no gene match: 11. There are 16 residues in the CDR3.

The rearrangement joins TRBV5-1 to TRBJ1-6; 9 bases are shared with TRBD1. The junction had 7 bases not matched to a gene; V was cut back by 4 bases and J by 8 bases. Germline V gene data show CDR1 as SGHRS and CDR2 as YFSETQ. The length of the CDR3 is 15 residues. This chain's CDR3 is CASSRRQGDYSPLHF. DNA of the CDR3: TGCGCCAGCAGCCGCAGACAGGGGGACTATTCACCCCTCCACTTT.

V and J are TRBV19 and TRBJ2-2, with D hard to call. V lost 6 bases to trimming and J lost 3 bases, with 11 bases between them. CDR1 LNHDA and CDR2 SQIVND come from the germline V gene (reference sequence). This CDR3 is built from 14 residues. CDR3 sequence reads: CASRSAPDTGELFF. Here the CDR3 DNA reads TGTGCCAGTAGGTCCGCCCCAGACACCGGGGAGCTGTTTTTT.

This clone was seen a single time. This sequence joins TRBV11-2 and TRBJ2-3, with 7 bases matching TRBD2. From germline, CDR1 is SGHAT and CDR2 FQNNGV. The CDR3 contains 15 residues. The ends lost 3 bases at V and 4 bases at J; junction bases unmatched: 7. CDR3 DNA sequence: TGTGCCAGCAGCTTGGCTGGACTAGATGCAGATACGCAGTATTTT. It is translated as CASSLAGLDADTQYF. Full variable domain (rest looked up from reference TRBV11-2 and TRBJ2-3): EAGVAQSPRYKIIEKRQSVAFWCNPISGHATLYWYQQILGQGPKLLIQFQNNGVVDDSQLPKDRFSAERLKGVDSTLKIQPAKLEDSAVYLCASSLAGLDADTQYFGPGTRLTVL.